This TCR beta chain was captured by sequencing in a study of beta chain features in type 1 diabetes. Each sorted population was over 98% pure. Overall study results and limits: Patients with type 1 diabetes showed fewer VDJ junction insertions and more deletions. In every one of the four CD4+ subsets, TCRB CDR3s were moderately but significantly shorter in Type 1 diabetes patients.

This clone occurred a few times. As yet, its antigen is unknown. Sequenced material consisted of expressed TCRB transcripts (all of the isolated RNA was reverse transcribed). Produced via immunoSEQ multiplex PCR; TCRdb's table is partial and in-frame only. Of roughly 400,000 clones in the sample, 8% to 10% were seen once. This CDR3 is built from 14 residues. The V gene lost 8 bases and the J gene lost 0 bases, with 13 bases spanning the gap. Germline V gene lookup returns CDR1 MDHEN and CDR2 SYDVKM. The sequenced sample was central memory CD4+ T cells from blood. The source is a man aged 25-40 years with type 1 diabetes. The chain couples TRBV28 to TRBJ1-1, with D uncertain. CDR3 amino acids: CASGTAALNTEAFF. The CDR3 coding sequence is TGTGCCAGCGGAACAGCAGCGTTGAACACTGAAGCTTTCTTT.